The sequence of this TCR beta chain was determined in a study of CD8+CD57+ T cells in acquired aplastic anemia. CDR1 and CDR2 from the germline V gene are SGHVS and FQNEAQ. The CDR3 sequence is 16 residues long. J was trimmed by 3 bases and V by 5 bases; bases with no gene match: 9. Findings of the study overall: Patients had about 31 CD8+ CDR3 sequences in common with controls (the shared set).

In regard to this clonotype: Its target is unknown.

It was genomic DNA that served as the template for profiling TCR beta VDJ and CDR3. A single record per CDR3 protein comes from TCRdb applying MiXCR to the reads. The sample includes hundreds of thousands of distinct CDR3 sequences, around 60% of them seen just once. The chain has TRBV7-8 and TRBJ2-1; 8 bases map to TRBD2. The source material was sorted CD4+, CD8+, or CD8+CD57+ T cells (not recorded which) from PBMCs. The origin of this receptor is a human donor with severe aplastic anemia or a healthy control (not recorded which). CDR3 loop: CASSALTSGLYNEQFF. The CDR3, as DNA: TGTGCCAGCAGCGCGCTAACTAGCGGCCTCTACAATGAGCAGTTCTTC.